One T cell receptor (beta chain) is described in this entry. Its antigen is as yet unknown. This record comes from a study of T cells in tuberculosis. Germline CDR1 SQVTM, CDR2 ANQGSEA. The CDR3 is 14 residues long. Trimming took 8 bases from V and 2 from J; bases not matched to a gene: 8. Measured with immunoSEQ multiplex PCR; TCRdb has only the in-frame clones, and not every one. The sample lists about 28,000 clones; around 87% were seen once. At study entry, adolescents had tuberculin skin tests and IGRA screening. Study conclusions and caveats: Active tuberculosis TCR-alpha repertoires lay closer to GMM-specific TCRs than IGRA-negative controls, suggesting clonal expansion. Active tuberculosis patients had shorter CDR3-alpha; the beta difference was nonsignificant.

The receptor comes from a donor aged 10-29 years with latent tuberculosis or without tuberculosis infection. The specimen sequenced was PBMCs. The chain combines TRBV29-1 with TRBJ2-2, with TRBD1 matching 7 bases. CDR3 sequence (DNA): TGCAGCATCCGACAGGGACCTAACACCGGGGAGCTGTTTTTT. It is translated as CSIRQGPNTGELFF.